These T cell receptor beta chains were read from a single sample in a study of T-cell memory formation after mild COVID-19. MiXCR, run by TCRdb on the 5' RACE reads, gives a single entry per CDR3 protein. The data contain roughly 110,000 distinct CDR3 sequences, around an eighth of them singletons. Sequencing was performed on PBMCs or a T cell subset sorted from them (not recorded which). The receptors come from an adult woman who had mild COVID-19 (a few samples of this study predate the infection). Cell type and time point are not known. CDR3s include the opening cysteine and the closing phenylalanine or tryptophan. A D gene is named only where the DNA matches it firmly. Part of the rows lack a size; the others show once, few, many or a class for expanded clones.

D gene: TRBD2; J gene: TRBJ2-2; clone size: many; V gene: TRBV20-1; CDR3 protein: CSARGTSGRGPNTGELFF; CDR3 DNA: TGCAGTGCTAGAGGTACTAGCGGGAGAGGTCCGAACACCGGGGAGCTGTTTTTT
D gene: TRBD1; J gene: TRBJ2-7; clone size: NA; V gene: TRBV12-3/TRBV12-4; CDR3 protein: CASSLQTGTYEQYF; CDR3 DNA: TGTGCCAGCAGTCTCCAGACAGGGACCTACGAGCAGTACTTC
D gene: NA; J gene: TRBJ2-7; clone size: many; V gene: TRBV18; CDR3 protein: CASSSSGRWAYEQYF; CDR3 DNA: TGTGCCAGCTCTAGCAGCGGCAGGTGGGCCTACGAGCAGTACTTC
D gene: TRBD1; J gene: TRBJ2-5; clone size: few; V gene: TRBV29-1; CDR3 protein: CSVAEQGMQYF; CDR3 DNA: TGCAGCGTTGCTGAACAGGGGATGCAGTACTTC
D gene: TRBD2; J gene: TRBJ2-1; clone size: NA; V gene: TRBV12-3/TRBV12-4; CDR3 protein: CASSRTSGSGNEQFF; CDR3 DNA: TGTGCCAGCAGCCGGACTAGCGGGAGTGGCAATGAGCAGTTCTTC
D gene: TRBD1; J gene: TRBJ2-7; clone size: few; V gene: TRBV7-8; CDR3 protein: CASSLAGGREQYF; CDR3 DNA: TGTGCCAGCAGCTTAGCAGGGGGCCGGGAGCAGTACTTC
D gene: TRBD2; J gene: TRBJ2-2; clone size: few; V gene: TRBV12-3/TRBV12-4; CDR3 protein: CASSPGTSGSGTGELFF; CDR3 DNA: TGTGCCAGCAGTCCCGGGACTAGCGGGAGTGGAACCGGGGAGCTGTTTTTT
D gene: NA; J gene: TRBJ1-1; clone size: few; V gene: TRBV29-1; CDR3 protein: CSVFTGLNTEAFF; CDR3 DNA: TGCAGCGTTTTCACAGGGTTGAACACTGAAGCTTTCTTT
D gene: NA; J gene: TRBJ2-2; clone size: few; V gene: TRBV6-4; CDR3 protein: CASRTDLNTGELFF; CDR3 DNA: TGTGCCAGCCGGACCGATTTGAACACCGGGGAGCTGTTTTTT
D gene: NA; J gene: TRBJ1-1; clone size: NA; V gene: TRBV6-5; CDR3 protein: CASSYSSVTEAFF; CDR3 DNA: TGTGCCAGCAGTTACAGTTCGGTCACTGAAGCTTTCTTT
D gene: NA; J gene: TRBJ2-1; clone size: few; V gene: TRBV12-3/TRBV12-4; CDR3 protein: CASSRQGGASEQFF; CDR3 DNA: TGTGCCAGCAGTCGACAGGGAGGGGCCAGTGAGCAGTTCTTC
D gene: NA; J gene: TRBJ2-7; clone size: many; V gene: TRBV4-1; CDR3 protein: CASSQVPDSSYEQYF; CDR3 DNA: TGCGCCAGCAGCCAAGTCCCCGACAGCTCCTACGAGCAGTACTTC
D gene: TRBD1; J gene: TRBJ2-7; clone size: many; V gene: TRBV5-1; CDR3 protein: CASSHTGEHEQYF; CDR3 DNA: TGCGCCAGCAGCCATACAGGGGAACACGAGCAGTACTTC
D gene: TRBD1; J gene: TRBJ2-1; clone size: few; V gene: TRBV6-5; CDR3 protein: CAARGQGKYNEQFF; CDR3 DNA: TGTGCCGCGCGCGGACAGGGAAAGTACAATGAGCAGTTCTTC
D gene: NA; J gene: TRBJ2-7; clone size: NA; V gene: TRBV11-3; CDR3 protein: CTSSLGDIAYEQYF; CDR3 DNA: TGTACCAGCAGCTTAGGGGACATCGCCTACGAGCAGTACTTC
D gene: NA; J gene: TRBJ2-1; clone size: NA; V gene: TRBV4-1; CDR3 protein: CASSQDPVWGAYNEQFF; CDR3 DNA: TGCGCCAGCAGCCAAGACCCCGTGTGGGGGGCATACAATGAGCAGTTCTTC
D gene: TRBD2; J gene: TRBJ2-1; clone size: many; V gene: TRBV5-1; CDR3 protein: CASTAEGLAGGNEQFF; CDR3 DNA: TGCGCCAGCACCGCGGAGGGACTAGCGGGGGGAAATGAGCAGTTCTTC
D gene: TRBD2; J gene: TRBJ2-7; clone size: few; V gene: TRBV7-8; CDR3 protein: CASSLPSSGSPGYEQYF; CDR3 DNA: TGTGCCAGCAGCTTACCCTCTAGCGGGAGCCCCGGGTACGAGCAGTACTTC
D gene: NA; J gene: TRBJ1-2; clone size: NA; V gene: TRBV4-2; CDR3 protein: CASSPPEGRQNGYTF; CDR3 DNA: TGTGCCAGCAGCCCCCCCGAGGGGCGACAGAATGGCTACACCTTC
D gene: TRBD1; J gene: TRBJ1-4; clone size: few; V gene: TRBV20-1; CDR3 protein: CSARELGQGGEKLFF; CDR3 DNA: TGCAGTGCTAGAGAGTTAGGACAGGGGGGTGAAAAACTGTTTTTT
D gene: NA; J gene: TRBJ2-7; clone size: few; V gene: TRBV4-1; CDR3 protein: CASNGGSSYEQYF; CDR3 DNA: TGCGCCAGCAACGGGGGTTCCTCCTACGAGCAGTACTTC
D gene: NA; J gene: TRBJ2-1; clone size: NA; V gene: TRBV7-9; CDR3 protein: CASSSTRLTGSYNEQFF; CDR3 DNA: TGTGCCAGCAGCTCCACCCGACTAACCGGCTCCTACAATGAGCAGTTCTTC
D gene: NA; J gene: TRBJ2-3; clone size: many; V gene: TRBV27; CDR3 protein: CASSFGDGTDTQYF; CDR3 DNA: TGTGCCAGCAGTTTTGGGGACGGCACAGATACGCAGTATTTT
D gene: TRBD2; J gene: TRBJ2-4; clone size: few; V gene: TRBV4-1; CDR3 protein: CASSQIPHGGEAKNIQYF; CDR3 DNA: TGCGCCAGCAGCCAAATCCCTCATGGGGGGGAAGCCAAAAACATTCAGTACTTC
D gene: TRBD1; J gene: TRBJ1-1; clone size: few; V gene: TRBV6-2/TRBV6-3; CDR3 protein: CASSYSRTGGGTEAFF; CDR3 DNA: TGTGCCAGCAGTTACAGTAGGACAGGAGGAGGTACTGAAGCTTTCTTT
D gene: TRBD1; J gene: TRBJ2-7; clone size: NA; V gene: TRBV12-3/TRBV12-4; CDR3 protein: CASSGNRGRIHEQYF; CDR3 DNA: TGTGCCAGCAGTGGAAACAGGGGAAGGATCCACGAGCAGTACTTC
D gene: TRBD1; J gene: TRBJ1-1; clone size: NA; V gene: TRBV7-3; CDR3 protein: CASSLTHRGNTEAFF; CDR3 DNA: TGTGCCAGCAGCTTAACCCACAGGGGGAACACTGAAGCTTTCTTT
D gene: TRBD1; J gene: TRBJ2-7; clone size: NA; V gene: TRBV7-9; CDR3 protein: CASSFRDSDSYEQYF; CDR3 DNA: TGTGCCAGCAGCTTCCGGGACAGCGACTCCTACGAGCAGTACTTC
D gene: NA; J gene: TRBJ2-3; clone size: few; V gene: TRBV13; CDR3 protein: CASSTRTDTQYF; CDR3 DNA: TGTGCCAGCAGCACTCGCACAGATACGCAGTATTTT
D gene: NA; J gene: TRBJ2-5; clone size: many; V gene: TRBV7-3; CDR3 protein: CASSPGWRGSETQYF; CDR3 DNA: TGTGCCAGCAGCCCGGGATGGCGGGGATCAGAGACCCAGTACTTC
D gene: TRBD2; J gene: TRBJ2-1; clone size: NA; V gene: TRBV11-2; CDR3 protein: CASSLIRAGGSNNEQFF; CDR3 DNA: TGTGCCAGCAGCCTGATAAGAGCGGGAGGATCGAACAATGAGCAGTTCTTC
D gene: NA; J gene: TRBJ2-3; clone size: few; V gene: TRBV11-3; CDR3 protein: CASSLRNSPDTQYF; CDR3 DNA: TGTGCCAGCAGCTTAAGGAACTCCCCAGATACGCAGTATTTT
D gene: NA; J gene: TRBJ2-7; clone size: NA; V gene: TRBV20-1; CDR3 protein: CSARGSSGEEQYF; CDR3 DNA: TGCAGTGCTAGAGGTAGTAGTGGGGAGGAGCAGTACTTC
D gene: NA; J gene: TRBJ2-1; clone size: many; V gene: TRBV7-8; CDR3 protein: CASSLGILVADEQFF; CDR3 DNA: TGTGCCAGCAGCTTAGGCATACTAGTAGCGGATGAGCAGTTCTTC
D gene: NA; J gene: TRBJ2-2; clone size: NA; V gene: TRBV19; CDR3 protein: CASSNTGELFF; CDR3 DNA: TGTGCCAGTAGTAACACCGGGGAGCTGTTTTTT
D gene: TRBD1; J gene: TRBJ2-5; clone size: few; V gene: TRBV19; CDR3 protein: CASSMGVGGPAETQYF; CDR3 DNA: TGTGCCAGTAGTATGGGAGTAGGGGGCCCCGCGGAGACCCAGTACTTC
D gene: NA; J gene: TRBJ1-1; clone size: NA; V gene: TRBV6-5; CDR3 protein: CASSYSSPLNTEAFF; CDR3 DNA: TGTGCCAGCAGTTACTCTTCCCCGTTGAACACTGAAGCTTTCTTT
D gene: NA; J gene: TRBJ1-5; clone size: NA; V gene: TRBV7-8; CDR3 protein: CASSLEGNSNQPQHF; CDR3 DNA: TGTGCCAGCAGCTTAGAGGGAAATAGCAATCAGCCCCAGCATTTT
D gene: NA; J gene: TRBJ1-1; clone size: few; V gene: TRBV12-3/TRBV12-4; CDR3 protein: CASSLSYEAHAAFF; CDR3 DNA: TGTGCCAGCAGTTTGTCGTATGAGGCGCATGCGGCTTTCTTT
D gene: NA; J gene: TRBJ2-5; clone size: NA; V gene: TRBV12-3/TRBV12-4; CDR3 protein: CASSDSSRETQYF; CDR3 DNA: TGTGCCAGCAGCGACTCTAGCAGAGAGACCCAGTACTTC
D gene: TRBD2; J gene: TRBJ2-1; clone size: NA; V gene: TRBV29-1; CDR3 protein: CSVELAGLLIYNEQFF; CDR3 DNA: TGCAGCGTTGAACTAGCGGGGCTATTAATTTACAATGAGCAGTTCTTC
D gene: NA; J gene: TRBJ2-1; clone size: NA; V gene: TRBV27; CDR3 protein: CASIGSGDEQFF; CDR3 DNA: TGTGCCAGCATAGGGTCCGGCGATGAGCAGTTCTTC
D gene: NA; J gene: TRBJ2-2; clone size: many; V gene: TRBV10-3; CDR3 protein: CAISDPTTGELFF; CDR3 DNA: TGTGCCATCAGTGATCCTACCACCGGGGAGCTGTTTTTT
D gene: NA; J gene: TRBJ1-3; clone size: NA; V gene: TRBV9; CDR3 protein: CASSVAGSGNTIYF; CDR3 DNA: TGTGCCAGCAGCGTAGCAGGCTCAGGAAACACCATATATTTT
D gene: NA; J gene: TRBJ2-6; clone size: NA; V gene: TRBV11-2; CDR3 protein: CASSWDSGDNVLTF; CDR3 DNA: TGTGCCAGCAGCTGGGATTCCGGGGACAACGTCCTGACTTTC
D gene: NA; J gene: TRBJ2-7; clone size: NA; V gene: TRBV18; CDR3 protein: CASSPPDGVYYEQYF; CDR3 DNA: TGTGCCAGCTCACCGCCGGACGGGGTCTACTACGAGCAGTACTTC
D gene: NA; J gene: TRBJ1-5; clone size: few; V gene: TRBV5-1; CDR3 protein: CASSLDSDGAGPLIGRVNQPQHF; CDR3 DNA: TGCGCCAGCAGCTTGGATTCCGACGGGGCAGGGCCCCTGATAGGACGGGTCAATCAGCCCCAGCATTTT
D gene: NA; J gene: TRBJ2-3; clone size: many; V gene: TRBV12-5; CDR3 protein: CASGLVGQEDSTDTQYF; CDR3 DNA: TGTGCTAGTGGTTTGGTAGGTCAAGAGGACAGCACAGATACGCAGTATTTT